A single sample gave rise to the 12 T cell receptor beta chains below, sequenced in a study of vaccination and CD4 T cells after COVID-19. Their antigens remain unidentified. An Oncomine TCR Beta short-read assay was used to sequence the DNA from cultured CD4+ T cells. TCRdb redid the calling of the PCR reads with MiXCR, one entry per CDR3 protein. The sample includes nearly 15,000 distinct CDR3 sequences, about 55% seen only once; the top ten take around 4.5%. Treatment meaning: roughly ten-day PBMC culture with coronavirus spike peptide pools or control peptides (ViraFEST assay). The input for sequencing was CD4+ T cells from blood, cultured in vitro, taken before SARS-CoV-2 vaccination. The receptors were sampled from a human donor who had recovered from COVID-19.

This chain uses TRBV7-3 with TRBJ1-1; D might be TRBD1 (6 bases). Germline-derived CDR1 and CDR2 are SGHTA and FQGTGA. This CDR3 is 16 amino acids long. V dropped 2 bases and J dropped 4 bases, with 17 bases sitting between them. The CDR3 region is CASSLWGGRLSTEAFF. Here the CDR3 DNA reads TGTGCCAGCAGCTTATGGGGGGGGCGGCTCAGCACTGAAGCTTTCTTT.

The gene calls are TRBV6-1 and TRBJ2-5; 12 bases line up with TRBD2. The CDR3 sequence is 19 residues long. V lost 6 bases to trimming and J lost 6 bases; unmatched junction nucleotides: 20. Germline CDR1 reads MNHNS; CDR2 reads SASEGT. The CDR3 coding sequence is TGTGCCAGCAGGACAACTTCTTCCCCTAGCGGGAGGGCCGCTAAGACCCAGTACTTC. Protein sequence: CASRTTSSPSGRAAKTQYF.

About this clonotype itself: At one end the junction does not follow the germline gene, possibly because of a read error. V is TRBV7-9 and J is TRBJ1-2; no clear D gene. This CDR3 comprises 12 residues. Germline V gene lookup returns CDR1 SEHNR and CDR2 FQNEAQ (reference sequence). The CDR3 region has the DNA TGTGCCAGTAGCTTCGATACCTATGGCTACACCTTC. It specifies CASSFDTYGYTF. Full variable domain (remainder filled in from reference TRBV7-9 and TRBJ1-2): DTGVSQNPRHKITKRGQNVTFRCDPISEHNRLYWYRQTLGQGPEFLTYFQNEAQLEKSRLLSDRFSAERPKGSFSTLEIQRTEQGDSAMYLCASSFDTYGYTFGSGTRLTVV.

The chain employs TRBV19 and TRBJ2-6; the D gene is possibly TRBD1 (6 bases). The CDR3 is made up of 21 amino acids. The germline gives CDR1 LNHDA, CDR2 SQIVND (reference sequence). V lost 0 bases and J lost 0, with 21 bases in between. The CDR3 nucleotides read TGTGCCAGTAGTATAGACCCCCGTACAGGGCATTTACTCTCTGGGGCCAACGTCCTGACTTTC. Its translation: CASSIDPRTGHLLSGANVLTF. Full variable domain (missing parts from reference TRBV19 and TRBJ2-6): DGGITQSPKYLFRKEGQNVTLSCEQNLNHDAMYWYRQDPGQGLRLIYYSQIVNDFQKGDIAEGYSVSREKKESFPLTVTSAQKNPTAFYLCASSIDPRTGHLLSGANVLTFGAGSRLTVL.

This clonotype appeared once. The chain uses TRBV12-3 or TRBV12-4 and TRBJ1-1; a weak D match, TRBD1 (5 bases). The V and J ends lost 6 bases and 3 bases respectively, with 14 bases between them. This CDR3 region has 14 residues. This CDR3 reads CASSPGRGDTEAFF. DNA for the CDR3: TGTGCCAGCAGCCCTGGACGGGGCGACACTGAAGCTTTCTTT.

V usage is TRBV6-1 and J usage is TRBJ2-2, with 13 bases identical to TRBD2. The germline V gene has CDR1 MNHNS and CDR2 SASEGT. The CDR3 spans 16 residues. V lost 5 bases, J lost 6 bases, and 6 bases stayed unmatched. The DNA for the CDR3 is TGTGCCAGCAGTCAACTAGCGGGAGGGCTGGCCGGGGAGCTGTTTTTT. Amino acid sequence: CASSQLAGGLAGELFF.

This rearrangement joins TRBV20-1 to TRBJ2-4; TRBD1 matches 9 bases. CDR3 length: 13 amino acids. V lost 6 bases, J lost 8 bases, and 8 bases stayed unmatched. In germline, CDR1 is DFQATT, CDR2 SNEGSKA (reference sequence). The CDR3 DNA is TGCAGTGCGAACCGGGACAGGGAATACATTCAGTACTTC. Encoded protein: CSANRDREYIQYF.

The chain links TRBV7-3 to TRBJ2-3, with 13 bases that match TRBD2. CDR3 length: 14 amino acids. The V gene's germline CDR1 is SGHTA and CDR2 FQGTGA. V shed 5 bases, J shed 5 bases, and the junction held 1 base outside the gene matches. The CDR3 protein is CASSRLAGGDTQYF. As DNA, the CDR3 is TGTGCCAGCAGCCGACTAGCGGGAGGAGATACGCAGTATTTT. The full variable domain, completed using reference TRBV7-3 and TRBJ2-3, is GAGVSQTPSNKVTEKGKYVELRCDPISGHTALYWYRQSLGQGPEFLIYFQGTGAADDSGLPNDRFFAVRPEGSVSTLKIQRTERGDSAVYLCASSRLAGGDTQYFGPGTRLTVL.

This chain links TRBV7-9 with TRBJ1-1; D is ambiguous. V lost 2 bases, J lost 7 bases, and 11 bases lay in between. This CDR3 is built from 13 residues. The germline V gene has CDR1 SEHNR and CDR2 FQNEAQ (reference sequence). The CDR3 nucleotides are TGTGCCAGCAGCTTAACTCCCGGGGTTGAAGCTTTCTTT. This codes for CASSLTPGVEAFF.

In this sample, this clonotype turned up a few times. The genes are TRBV7-2 and TRBJ2-5; possibly TRBD1 for D (6 bases). The CDR3 totals 13 residues. Trimming left V 6 bases short and J 2 bases short, with 10 bases between. Germline V gene data show CDR1 as SGHTA and CDR2 as FQGNSA. CDR3 sequence reads: CASRRTGQETQYF. CDR3 coding DNA: TGTGCCAGCAGAAGAACAGGGCAAGAGACCCAGTACTTC.

The rearrangement links TRBV20-1 to TRBJ1-1, with D possibly being TRBD1 (5 bases). The CDR3 runs to 14 residues. V was shortened by 1 base and J by 5 bases, with 14 bases between the two germline ends. Germline CDR1 reads DFQATT; CDR2 reads SNEGSKA (reference sequence). In nucleotides, the CDR3 is TGCAGTGCTAGAGTGGTAGGGGCTGGTACTGAAGCTTTCTTT. The encoded protein is CSARVVGAGTEAFF.

V usage is TRBV7-9 and J usage is TRBJ1-5; D call uncertain. The CDR3 is 13 residues long. V was clipped by 0 bases and J by 7 bases, with 7 bases between them. Germline V gene sequence: CDR1 SEHNR, CDR2 FQNEAQ (reference sequence). The CDR3 nucleotides read TGTGCCAGCAGCTTAGCGAAGGGACAGCCCCAGCATTTT. It is translated as CASSLAKGQPQHF.